The T cell receptor beta chain described here comes from a study of T cells after posttransplantation cyclophosphamide (dated by TCRdb to between 2015 and 2016). Context from the whole study: Using TRB sequencing, the study followed how the T cell repertoire rebuilt after myeloablative bone marrow transplantation with posttransplantation cyclophosphamide given as GVHD prophylaxis. Antigen receptor sequencing covered samples from roughly 40 PTCy-treated patients and 16 of their related bone marrow donors. Blood from all 35 or so PTCy patients who had 1-year posttransplant specimens underwent TRB sequencing. In 3 patients, TRB sequencing was also performed on up to about 3 more blood samples taken 2 to 5.2 years after transplant, and in a handful of patients, pretransplant blood was also TRB-sequenced. Because TRA and TRB clonality correlated tightly in roughly nine samples, later TCR analyses were limited to TRB. Public TRB sequences were queried against a database of over 3,000 sequences associated with responses to pathogens, tumor antigens, self-antigens and alloantigens. The paper as a whole reports these results and caveats: Donor-recipient similarity was low at 1-2 months but increased during the first year, and donor CD8+ memory clones often dominated later blood repertoires. The TRB repertoires of T cells infiltrating skin or GI tract showed only limited overlap with the TRB repertoires of T cells in blood. Across more than 40 patients, TRB clonality was highly associated with recipient CMV seropositivity and CMV reactivation, and diversity in PTCy patients was similar to diversity in CNI/methotrexate controls.

The control group consisted of roughly 10 patients who received myeloablative marrow transplants with methotrexate plus a calcineurin inhibitor and who were sampled 1 year after transplant. Peripheral blood and bone marrow mononuclear cells were isolated by Ficoll-Hypaque density centrifugation and cryopreserved. TRB sequencing was run on genomic DNA with either the immunoSEQ assay at survey resolution or the hsTCRB kit. Processing in the source paper ran as follows. The immunoSEQ software was used for initial read processing, and the LymphoSeq R package was used for repertoire analyses. Clonality was computed as 1 minus normalized Shannon entropy; Gini coefficient was also calculated for each TRB dataset. Phenotypes of unsorted samples were inferred by mapping TRB sequences from sorted subsets of the recipient or donor onto the same recipient's unsorted samples. In TCRdb, the immuneACCESS table is reduced to in-frame sequences with V and J assigned. These tables do not hold every clone; where another copy was compared, an unresolved V gene accounts for under half, and the others remain unexplained. V and J calls and clone size are copied from that table; D and trimming were computed from the DNA. The table for this sample lists some 16,000 clones; approximately 88% of them were counted only once. The ten biggest clones cover around 5% of the sample.

This clone has more than one count but fewer than ten. Its specific antigen is unknown. Qualities for individual bases were not recorded, and no much larger clone is one base off. CDR1 and CDR2, looked up from the germline V gene, are SGHTA and FQGNSA. V lost 2 bases and J lost 6 bases; the stretch between them is 5 bases long. Including the terminal cysteine and phenylalanine, the CDR3 comprises 12 residues. CDR3 DNA only is kept here, 36 bases in frame from base 1. This clonotype was obtained from a young adult male patient who received an allogeneic stem cell transplant from a related donor, was CMV-positive, and had no GVHD. After a transplant, some T cells may be of graft donor origin. The specimen comprised PBMCs, sampled 350 to 400 days after allogeneic stem cell transplant with calcineurin inhibitor and methotrexate. This sequence uses TRBV7-2 and TRBJ1-5; TRBD1 could be the D gene, as 5 bases match. The CDR3 region reads CASSLQGQPQHF. The sequenced DNA: TGTGCCAGCAGCTTACAGGGTCAGCCCCAGCATTTT.